This T cell receptor beta chain was identified during a study of shared clonotypes between healthy human individuals. Study context: The people who gave samples were two women and a few men aged 18 to 49. Study-level findings and limits: The diversity represented, both genetic and in exposure history, was limited by few donors.

This clone was observed once. The target antigen is unknown. Using immunoSEQ multiplex PCR, the repertoire was profiled, and TCRdb retains in-frame clones only, with some absent. The profile shows about 490,000 clones, 70% to 80% of them singletons. Free of recent acute infections or vaccinations, the donors were healthy HIV-negative adults. With unsorted samples, genomic DNA was obtained from 75 million to 90 million PBMCs. This clonotype originated in a woman aged 40 to 49 in good health. Some clones in this sample may be carry-over from other donors' samples. Sequences were obtained from PBMCs.

The CDR3 loop reads CASSPRTSGTYNEQFF. The CDR3 nucleotides are TGTGCCAGCAGCCCAAGGACTAGCGGGACCTACAATGAGCAGTTCTTC. The J gene is TRBJ2-1, the V gene TRBV7-9; TRBD2 agrees at 12 bases. Germline lookup yields CDR1 SEHNR and CDR2 FQNEAQ (reference sequence). Trimming cost V 5 bases and J 2 bases; bases outside gene matches: 4. The CDR3 is 16 amino acids.